The next 10 T cell receptor beta chains were all read from a single sample in a study of blood T cell repertoires in COVID-19. Sequencing used immunoSEQ multiplex PCR; TCRdb keeps in-frame clones, though not all of them. The data hold a few hundred thousand clones, with about nine tenths observed a single time. Sequencing was carried out using peripheral blood. All receptors come from a man in his fifties or sixties with acute or convalescent COVID-19.

The gene calls are TRBV6-5 and TRBJ2-1, with TRBD1 matching over 8 bases. Trimming cost V 4 bases and J 5 bases; bases outside gene matches: 4. The CDR3 runs 14 residues. In germline, CDR1 is MNHEY, CDR2 SVGAGI. In nucleotides, the CDR3 is TGTGCCAGCAGTTCTACGGACAGGGACAATGAGCAGTTCTTC. Its protein is CASSSTDRDNEQFF.

Only a few counts were recorded for this clone. The chain couples TRBV2 to TRBJ2-7; D call uncertain. The CDR3 spans 18 residues. Trimming took off 3 bases at V and 2 bases at J, with 23 bases between the two ends. CDR1 and CDR2 from the germline V gene are SNHLY and FYNNEI. DNA for the CDR3: TGTGCCAGCAGTGACCAGTTCCAGGCGCTCCTTCGAACCTACGAGCAGTACTTC. Translating it yields CASSDQFQALLRTYEQYF. Looking up the rest from reference TRBV2 and TRBJ2-7 gives the full variable domain: EPEVTQTPSHQVTQMGQEVILRCVPISNHLYFYWYRQILGQKVEFLVSFYNNEISEKSEIFDDQFSVERPDGSNFTLKIRSTKLEDSAMYFCASSDQFQALLRTYEQYFGPGTRLTVT.

The V call is TRBV7-2, the J call TRBJ2-7; D is perhaps TRBD2 (5 bases). CDR1 is SGHTA, CDR2 FQGNSA, per germline. V was cut by 5 bases and J by 6 bases, with 11 bases left in between. The CDR3 loop spans 12 amino acids. CDR3 DNA: TGTGCCAGCAGCCGCCGACGGGGCGAGCAGTACTTC. It encodes CASSRRRGEQYF.

The J gene is TRBJ1-5, the V gene TRBV5-5; TRBD1 agrees at 7 bases. The germline V gene encodes CDR1 SGHKS and CDR2 YYEKEE (reference sequence). CDR3 length: 16 amino acids. Unmatched junction bases numbered 6, after V lost 3 bases and J lost 0 bases. The CDR3 loop reads CASSWGDRYSNQPQHF. For the CDR3, the DNA is TGTGCCAGCAGCTGGGGGGACAGATATAGCAATCAGCCCCAGCATTTT.

The rearrangement links TRBV5-4 to TRBJ2-7, with 14 bases fitting TRBD2. The germline V gene encodes CDR1 SGHNT and CDR2 YYREEE (reference sequence). The CDR3 has 18 residues. The junction had 11 bases not matched to a gene; V was cut back by 3 bases and J by 3 bases. This CDR3 reads CASSSWTSGRTKRYEQYF. DNA for the CDR3: TGTGCCAGCAGCTCATGGACTAGCGGGAGGACCAAACGCTACGAGCAGTACTTC.

This clone showed up just a few times. This chain joins TRBV4-3 and TRBJ1-4; 8 bases map to TRBD1. The CDR3 is 16 amino acids. With 0 bases clipped from V and 6 bases from J, the junction kept 6 bases outside the gene matches. Germline V gene data show CDR1 as LGHNA and CDR2 as YSLEER. CDR3: CASSQDDRGGDEKLFF. CDR3 DNA sequence: TGCGCCAGCAGCCAAGATGACAGGGGAGGGGATGAAAAACTGTTTTTT.

V usage is TRBV11-1 and J usage is TRBJ2-5; 8 nucleotides line up with TRBD2. This CDR3 is built from 13 residues. The ends lost 10 bases at V and 1 base at J; junction bases unmatched: 5. Germline V lookup: CDR1 SGHAT, CDR2 FQDESV (reference sequence). This chain's CDR3 is CATSREAQETQYF. The CDR3 DNA follows: TGTGCCACCTCGCGGGAGGCCCAAGAGACCCAGTACTTC.

The chain employs TRBV5-1 and TRBJ1-2; D remains ambiguous. V was shortened by 0 bases and J by 4 bases, with 10 bases between the two germline ends. Germline V gene lookup returns CDR1 SGHRS and CDR2 YFSETQ. The CDR3 is 14 residues long. The DNA of the CDR3 is TGCGCCAGCAGCTTGGAGGGTGAGGGCTATGGCTACACCTTC. As protein: CASSLEGEGYGYTF.

The V and J genes are TRBV29-1 and TRBJ1-1; 7 nucleotides line up with TRBD1. Germline assignment: CDR1 SQVTM and CDR2 ANQGSEA. J gave up 4 bases and V 7 bases, and 3 bases lay outside the gene matches. The CDR3 covers 11 residues. In DNA, the CDR3 is TGCAGCGGCCGACAGGGCACTGAAGCTTTCTTT. Protein sequence: CSGRQGTEAFF.

The chain is built from TRBV10-3 and TRBJ2-1, with D maybe TRBD1 (5 bases). In germline, CDR1 is ENHRY, CDR2 SYGVKD. Trimming left V 7 bases short and J 2 bases short, with 9 bases between. CDR3 size: 13 residues. The CDR3 is CAINQGAYNEQFF. CDR3 bases: TGTGCCATCAACCAGGGCGCCTACAATGAGCAGTTCTTC.